The T cell receptor beta chain under discussion was sequenced for a study of T cell changes during pregnancy in multiple sclerosis. Trimming left V 0 bases short and J 8 bases short, with 17 bases between. Germline V gene lookup returns CDR1 SGDLS and CDR2 YYNGEE. The length of the CDR3 is 15 residues. Data came from immunoSEQ multiplex PCR; TCRdb stores just in-frame clones and leaves some out. The sample holds 95,000 to 110,000 clones, around nine tenths seen once. J is TRBJ1-2 and V is TRBV9, with D perhaps matching TRBD1 (5 bases). The TCR originated in a female donor with multiple sclerosis, enrolled in a pregnancy study. Sequencing was performed on peripheral blood, taken after pregnancy. CDR3 protein: CASSVAFGGSSGYTF. Here the CDR3 DNA reads TGTGCCAGCAGCGTAGCTTTTGGGGGGAGTAGCGGCTACACCTTC.